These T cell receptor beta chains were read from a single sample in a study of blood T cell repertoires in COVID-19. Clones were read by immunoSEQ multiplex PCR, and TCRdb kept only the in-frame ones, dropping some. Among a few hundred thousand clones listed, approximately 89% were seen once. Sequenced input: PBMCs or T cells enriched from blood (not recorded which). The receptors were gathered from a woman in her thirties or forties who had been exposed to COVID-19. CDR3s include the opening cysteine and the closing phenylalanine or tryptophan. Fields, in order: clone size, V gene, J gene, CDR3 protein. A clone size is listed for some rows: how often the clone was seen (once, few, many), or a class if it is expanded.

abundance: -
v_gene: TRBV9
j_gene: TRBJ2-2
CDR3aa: CASSAPLGSRELFF

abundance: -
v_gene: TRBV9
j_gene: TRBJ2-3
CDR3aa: CASSSGGGQGADTQYF

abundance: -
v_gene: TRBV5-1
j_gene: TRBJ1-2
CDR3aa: CASSWGPQENYGYTF

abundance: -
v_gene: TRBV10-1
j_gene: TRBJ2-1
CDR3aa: CASSEGGGTGFNEQFF

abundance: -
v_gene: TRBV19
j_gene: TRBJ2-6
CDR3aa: CASNFGTVNSGANVLTF

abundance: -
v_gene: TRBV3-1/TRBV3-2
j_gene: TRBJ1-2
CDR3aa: CASSLGQGGGYTF

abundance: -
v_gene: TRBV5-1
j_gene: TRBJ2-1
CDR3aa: CASSLGRGVGSDEQFF

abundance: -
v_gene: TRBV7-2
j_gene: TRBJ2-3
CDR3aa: CASSLQYRSSDTQYF

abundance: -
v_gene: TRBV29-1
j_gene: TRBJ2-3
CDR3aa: CSAGQSDTQYF

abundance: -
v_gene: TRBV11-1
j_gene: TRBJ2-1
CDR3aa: CASSLARAGVNNEQFF

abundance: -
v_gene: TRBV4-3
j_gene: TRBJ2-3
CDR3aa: CASSQAWGFDTQYF

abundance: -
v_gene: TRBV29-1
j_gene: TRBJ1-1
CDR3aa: CSVIRTGTSVNTEAFF

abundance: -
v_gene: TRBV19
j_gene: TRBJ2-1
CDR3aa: CASSDSSGRAWQFF

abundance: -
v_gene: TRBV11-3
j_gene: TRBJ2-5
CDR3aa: CASSPGGLAGGGGQETQYF

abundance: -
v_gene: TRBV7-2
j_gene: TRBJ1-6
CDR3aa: CASSFVAGAENSPLHF

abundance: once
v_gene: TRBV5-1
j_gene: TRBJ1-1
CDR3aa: CASSLDGQGGNTEAFF